This T cell receptor beta chain was identified during a study of blood T cell repertoires in COVID-19. This clone was recorded only once. Sequencing was performed with immunoSEQ multiplex PCR; in TCRdb, only in-frame clones are kept and a portion is missing. The sample has about 240,000 clones; 83% are singletons. V lost 4 bases and J 0 bases, leaving 15 bases between the germline ends. CDR3 length: 17 residues. CDR1 is LNHDA and CDR2 is SQIVND in the germline V gene (reference sequence). The chain couples TRBV19 to TRBJ1-4; D gene ambiguous. The TCR originated in a human donor in a cohort sampled during active COVID-19. Material: peripheral blood. CDR3 sequence (DNA): TGTGCCAGTAGTAATATGGCAGCGGCAGCAACTAATGAAAAACTGTTTTTT. Amino acids: CASSNMAAAATNEKLFF.